A selection of T cell receptor beta chains follows, all from one sample in a study of CD8 T cells in ankylosing spondylitis. Using its own MiXCR run on the 5' RACE reads, TCRdb lists one record per CDR3 protein. The sample contains more than 30,000 distinct CDR3 sequences, around 15% of which appear only once. Sequenced input: synovial fluid, either unsorted or a sorted T cell fraction (not recorded which). The receptors stem from a male donor with ankylosing spondylitis. Each CDR3 is given with its conserved first and last residue. D genes are given only for firm matches. A clone size is listed for some rows: how often the clone was seen (once, few, many), or a class if it is expanded.

size	length	V	D	J	CDR3	DNA
few	15	TRBV7-9	TRBD1	TRBJ2-3	CASSSDRGPLDTQYF	TGTGCCAGCAGCTCCGACAGGGGGCCTCTTGATACGCAGTATTTT
NA	16	TRBV4-3	TRBD2	TRBJ2-1	CASSQVTSGSYNEQFF	TGCGCCAGCAGCCAAGTAACTAGCGGATCCTACAATGAGCAGTTCTTC
few	13	TRBV12-3/TRBV12-4	NA	TRBJ2-5	CASSLIEGETQYF	TGTGCCAGCAGCCTTATAGAGGGGGAGACCCAGTACTTC
NA	14	TRBV7-8	NA	TRBJ2-3	CASSLVLFTDTQYF	TGTGCCAGCAGCTTAGTACTATTCACAGATACGCAGTATTTT
NA	12	TRBV7-2	NA	TRBJ2-7	CASSLIQREQYF	TGTGCCAGCAGCCTCATCCAGCGCGAGCAGTACTTC
many	15	TRBV6-1	NA	TRBJ1-1	CASSEFGLLNTEAFF	TGTGCCAGCAGTGAGTTTGGACTCCTGAACACTGAAGCTTTCTTT
NA	14	TRBV24-1	TRBD1	TRBJ1-1	CATRSGGANTEAFF	TGTGCCACCCGCTCAGGGGGGGCTAACACTGAAGCTTTCTTT
NA	18	TRBV6-1	TRBD1	TRBJ2-7	CASSEWFPHRGQVDEQYF	TGTGCCAGCAGTGAATGGTTCCCCCACAGGGGGCAAGTTGACGAGCAGTACTTC
many	16	TRBV7-4	TRBD2	TRBJ2-5	CASSSTLAGVEETQYF	TGTGCCAGCAGCTCAACATTAGCGGGGGTTGAAGAGACCCAGTACTTC
NA	14	TRBV4-3	NA	TRBJ1-6	CASSPDRSISPLHF	TGCGCCAGCAGCCCCGACAGGAGTATTTCACCCCTCCACTTT
many	15	TRBV12-3/TRBV12-4	TRBD1	TRBJ2-7	CASSLLIRGHNEQYF	TGTGCCAGCAGTTTACTTATCAGGGGGCATAACGAGCAGTACTTC
many	14	TRBV19	NA	TRBJ2-1	CASSIEGSYNEQFF	TGTGCCAGTAGTATAGAGGGCTCCTACAATGAGCAGTTCTTC
NA	17	TRBV7-2	NA	TRBJ2-3	CASSFPSIYGRTDTQYF	TGTGCCAGCAGCTTCCCATCTATATACGGGCGCACAGATACGCAGTATTTT
many	14	TRBV7-9	TRBD1	TRBJ2-2	CASSLSTGDGELFF	TGTGCCAGCAGCTTATCGACAGGGGACGGGGAGCTGTTTTTT
NA	15	TRBV5-4	TRBD1	TRBJ1-2	CASSLGDRGLYGYTF	TGTGCCAGCAGCTTGGGGGACAGGGGACTATATGGCTACACCTTC
few	15	TRBV7-2	NA	TRBJ1-1	CASSSPERLNTEAFF	TGTGCCAGCAGCTCCCCCGAACGGCTGAACACTGAAGCTTTCTTT
NA	15	TRBV6-2/TRBV6-3	NA	TRBJ2-4	CASSWAGLAKNIQYF	TGTGCCAGCAGTTGGGCGGGATTAGCCAAAAACATTCAGTACTTC
few	15	TRBV27	NA	TRBJ2-3	CASSFRSWGTDTQYF	TGTGCCAGCAGTTTTCGGTCATGGGGCACAGATACGCAGTATTTT
few	14	TRBV10-2	NA	TRBJ1-2	CASSEGGARYGYTF	TGCGCCAGCAGTGAAGGAGGGGCCCGCTATGGCTACACCTTC
few	13	TRBV6-5	NA	TRBJ1-1	CASSSHWNTEAFF	TGTGCCAGCAGTTCCCACTGGAACACTGAAGCTTTCTTT
many	15	TRBV7-9	TRBD2	TRBJ2-1	CASSPTSGSQNEQFF	TGTGCCAGCAGCCCGACTAGCGGGAGTCAGAATGAGCAGTTCTTC
few	14	TRBV12-3/TRBV12-4	NA	TRBJ2-5	CASSGWGLQETQYF	TGTGCCAGCAGTGGGTGGGGCCTACAAGAGACCCAGTACTTC
many	16	TRBV4-1	NA	TRBJ1-2	CASSQTDSRSNYGYTF	TGCGCCAGCAGCCAGACCGACAGTCGCTCTAACTATGGCTACACCTTC
NA	16	TRBV12-3/TRBV12-4	NA	TRBJ1-4	CASSLIGTALYEKLFF	TGTGCCAGCAGTTTAATCGGGACGGCCTTATATGAAAAACTGTTTTTT
many	15	TRBV6-5	NA	TRBJ1-1	CASSYGEEGHTEAFF	TGTGCCAGCAGTTACGGGGAGGAGGGTCACACTGAAGCTTTCTTT
few	16	TRBV11-2	NA	TRBJ2-1	CASSPRLGGSYNEQFF	TGTGCCAGCAGCCCGCGCCTTGGCGGGTCCTACAATGAGCAGTTCTTC
many	14	TRBV6-1	TRBD1	TRBJ2-2	CASVGQGDTGELFF	TGTGCCAGCGTCGGACAGGGGGACACCGGGGAGCTGTTTTTT
many	13	TRBV20-1	TRBD2	TRBJ2-7	CSAKRGLVYEQYF	TGCAGTGCAAAACGAGGACTAGTCTACGAGCAGTACTTC
few	13	TRBV30	NA	TRBJ1-1	CAWRGGRDTEAFF	TGTGCCTGGAGGGGCGGAAGGGACACTGAAGCTTTCTTT
many	14	TRBV5-1	NA	TRBJ2-5	CASSLDGMQETQYF	TGCGCCAGCAGCTTGGACGGGATGCAAGAGACCCAGTACTTC
many	15	TRBV27	TRBD2	TRBJ2-1	CASSRDGGAWNEQFF	TGTGCCAGCAGCCGAGACGGGGGGGCCTGGAATGAGCAGTTCTTC
medium-sized	15	TRBV5-4	NA	TRBJ1-5	CASSLGGRRNQPQHF	TGTGCCAGCAGCTTGGGGGGCAGGAGGAATCAGCCCCAGCATTTT
many	12	TRBV3-1	TRBD2	TRBJ2-1	CASSPTSAEQFF	TGTGCCAGCAGCCCGACTAGCGCCGAGCAGTTCTTC
NA	15	TRBV24-1	TRBD1	TRBJ2-3	CATSALGQGTDTQYF	TGTGCCACCAGTGCACTGGGACAGGGCACAGATACGCAGTATTTT
many	15	TRBV11-2	NA	TRBJ2-5	CASSLTGLTQETQYF	TGTGCCAGCAGCTTGACGGGTCTCACCCAAGAGACCCAGTACTTC
NA	14	TRBV2	TRBD1	TRBJ2-7	CASSYDRGAYEQYF	TGTGCCAGCAGTTACGACAGGGGTGCCTACGAGCAGTACTTC
NA	13	TRBV10-2	NA	TRBJ1-6	CASSELGDSPLHF	TGCGCCAGCAGTGAGTTGGGGGATTCACCCCTCCACTTT